The following is a T cell receptor (beta chain) sequence with its context. This sample stems from a study of blood T cell repertoires in COVID-19. About the study: The United States, Italy and Spain provided the acute and convalescent COVID-19 samples. PBMCs, B-cell-depleted T cells, or T cells were the source of the cDNA or gDNA that made up the material.

Original analysis: Amplified reference gene primers provided the basis for estimating nucleated cell counts. Clones were read by immunoSEQ multiplex PCR, and TCRdb kept only the in-frame ones, dropping some. The V and J calls and clone size come from that table; D and trimming were worked out from the DNA. The sample holds roughly 670,000 clones, 85% to 90% seen once. The material sequenced was peripheral blood. The TCR sequence derives from a woman in her late teens or twenties with acute or convalescent COVID-19.

CDR3 nucleotides: TGTGCCAGCAGCCCGAGTAGGACAGGGTCTAATCAGCCCCAGCATTTT. Translation gives CASSPSRTGSNQPQHF. The chain couples TRBV7-8 to TRBJ1-5, with 8 bases matching TRBD1. CDR1 and CDR2 from the germline V gene are SGHVS and FQNEAQ. CDR3 length: 16 residues. Unmatched junction bases numbered 10, after V lost 5 bases and J lost 4 bases. Full variable domain (rest looked up from reference TRBV7-8 and TRBJ1-5): GAGVSQSPRYKVAKRGQDVALRCDPISGHVSLFWYQQALGQGPEFLTYFQNEAQLDKSGLPSDRFFAERPEGSVSTLKIQRTQQEDSAVYLCASSPSRTGSNQPQHFGDGTRLSIL.